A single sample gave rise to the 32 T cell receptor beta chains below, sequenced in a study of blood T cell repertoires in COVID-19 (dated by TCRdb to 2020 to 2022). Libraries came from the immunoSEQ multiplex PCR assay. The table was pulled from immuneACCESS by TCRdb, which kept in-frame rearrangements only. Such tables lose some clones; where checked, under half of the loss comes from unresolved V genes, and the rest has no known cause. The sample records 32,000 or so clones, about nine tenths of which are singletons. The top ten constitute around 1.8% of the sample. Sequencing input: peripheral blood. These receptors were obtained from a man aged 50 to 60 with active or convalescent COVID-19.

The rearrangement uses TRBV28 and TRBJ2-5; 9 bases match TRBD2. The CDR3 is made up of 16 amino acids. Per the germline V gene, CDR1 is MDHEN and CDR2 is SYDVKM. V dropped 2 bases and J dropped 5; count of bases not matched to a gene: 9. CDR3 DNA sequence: TGTGCCAGCAGTTTAGCCGGCGGGGGGGCCGGTGAGACCCAGTACTTC. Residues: CASSLAGGGAGETQYF. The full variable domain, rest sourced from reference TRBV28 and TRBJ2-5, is DVKVTQSSRYLVKRTGEKVFLECVQDMDHENMFWYRQDPGLGLRLIYFSYDVKMKEKGDIPEGYSVSREKKERFSLILESASTNQTSMYLCASSLAGGGAGETQYFGPGTRLLVL.

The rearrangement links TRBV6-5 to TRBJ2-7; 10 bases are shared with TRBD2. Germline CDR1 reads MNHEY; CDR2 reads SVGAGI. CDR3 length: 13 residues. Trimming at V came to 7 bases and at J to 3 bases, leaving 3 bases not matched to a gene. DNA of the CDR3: TGTGCCAGCACCAGGACTAGCGGCTACGAGCAGTACTTC. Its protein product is CASTRTSGYEQYF.

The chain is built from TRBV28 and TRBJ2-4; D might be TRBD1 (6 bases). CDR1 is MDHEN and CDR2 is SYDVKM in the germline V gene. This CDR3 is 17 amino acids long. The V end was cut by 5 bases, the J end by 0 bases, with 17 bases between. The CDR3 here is CASSPRYRVVAKNIQYF. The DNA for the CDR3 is TGTGCCAGCAGTCCCCGATACAGGGTAGTAGCCAAAAACATTCAGTACTTC.

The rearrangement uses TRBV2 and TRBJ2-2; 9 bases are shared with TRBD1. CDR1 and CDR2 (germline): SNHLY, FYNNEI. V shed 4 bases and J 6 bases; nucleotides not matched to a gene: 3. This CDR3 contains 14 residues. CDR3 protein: CASSAGTGSGELFF. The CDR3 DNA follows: TGTGCCAGCAGTGCCGGGACAGGGTCCGGGGAGCTGTTTTTT. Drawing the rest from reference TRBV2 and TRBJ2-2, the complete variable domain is EPEVTQTPSHQVTQMGQEVILRCVPISNHLYFYWYRQILGQKVEFLVSFYNNEISEKSEIFDDQFSVERPDGSNFTLKIRSTKLEDSAMYFCASSAGTGSGELFFGEGSRLTVL.

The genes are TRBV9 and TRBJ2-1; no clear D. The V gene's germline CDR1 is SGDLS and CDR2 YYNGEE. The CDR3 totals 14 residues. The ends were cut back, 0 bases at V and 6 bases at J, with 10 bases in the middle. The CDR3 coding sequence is TGTGCCAGCAGCGTAGGAGGAACGACCAATGAGCAGTTCTTC. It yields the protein CASSVGGTTNEQFF.

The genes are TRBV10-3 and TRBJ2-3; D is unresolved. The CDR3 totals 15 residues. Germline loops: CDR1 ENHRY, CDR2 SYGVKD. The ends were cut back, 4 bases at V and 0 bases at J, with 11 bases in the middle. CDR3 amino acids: CAISVSGISTDTQYF. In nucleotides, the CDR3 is TGTGCCATCAGTGTATCTGGCATCAGCACAGATACGCAGTATTTT.

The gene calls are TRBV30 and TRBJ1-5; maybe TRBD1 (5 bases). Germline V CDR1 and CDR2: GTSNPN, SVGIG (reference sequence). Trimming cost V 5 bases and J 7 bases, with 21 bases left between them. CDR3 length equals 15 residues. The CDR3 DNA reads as TGTGCCTGGGCGCCGGGGGGTCTAGCAGGACAGCCCCAGCATTTT. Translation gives CAWAPGGLAGQPQHF.

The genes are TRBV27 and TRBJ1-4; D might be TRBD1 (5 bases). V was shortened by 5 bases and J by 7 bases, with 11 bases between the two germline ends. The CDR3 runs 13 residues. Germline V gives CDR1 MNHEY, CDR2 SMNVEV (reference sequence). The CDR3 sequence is CASSGGGSEKLFF. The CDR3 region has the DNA TGTGCCAGCAGTGGGGGGGGGAGTGAAAAACTGTTTTTT.

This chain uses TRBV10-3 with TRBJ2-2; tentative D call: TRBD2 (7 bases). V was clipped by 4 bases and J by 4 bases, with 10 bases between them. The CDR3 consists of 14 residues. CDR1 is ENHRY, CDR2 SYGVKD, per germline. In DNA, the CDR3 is TGTGCCATCAGTGTGGGAGGGGGCACCGGGGAGCTGTTTTTT. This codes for CAISVGGGTGELFF.

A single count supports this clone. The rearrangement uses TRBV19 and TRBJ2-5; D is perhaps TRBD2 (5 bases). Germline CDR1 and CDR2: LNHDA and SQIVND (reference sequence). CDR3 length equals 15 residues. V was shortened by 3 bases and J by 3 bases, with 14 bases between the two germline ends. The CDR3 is CASSIRTPQKETQYF. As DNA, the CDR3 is TGTGCCAGTAGTATTAGGACTCCCCAAAAAGAGACCCAGTACTTC. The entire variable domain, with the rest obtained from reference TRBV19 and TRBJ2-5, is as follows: DGGITQSPKYLFRKEGQNVTLSCEQNLNHDAMYWYRQDPGQGLRLIYYSQIVNDFQKGDIAEGYSVSREKKESFPLTVTSAQKNPTAFYLCASSIRTPQKETQYFGPGTRLLVL.

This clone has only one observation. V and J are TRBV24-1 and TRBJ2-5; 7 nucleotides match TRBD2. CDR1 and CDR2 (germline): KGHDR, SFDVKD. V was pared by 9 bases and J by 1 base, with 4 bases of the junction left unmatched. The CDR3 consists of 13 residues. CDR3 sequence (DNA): TGTGCCACCGGTGGGAGGGCCCAAGAGACCCAGTACTTC. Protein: CATGGRAQETQYF.

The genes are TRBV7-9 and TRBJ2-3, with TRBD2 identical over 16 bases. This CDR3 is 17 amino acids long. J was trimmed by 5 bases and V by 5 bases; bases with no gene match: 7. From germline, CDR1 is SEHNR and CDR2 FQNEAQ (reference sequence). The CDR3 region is CASSPYGTSGRVDTQYF. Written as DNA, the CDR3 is TGTGCCAGCAGCCCCTACGGGACTAGCGGGAGGGTAGATACGCAGTATTTT.

CDR3 in amino acids: CASSFQGAEQYF. The CDR3 nucleotides are TGTGCCAGCAGTTTCCAGGGTGCCGAGCAGTACTTC. The chain links TRBV6-6 to TRBJ2-7; possibly TRBD1 for D (5 bases). CDR3 length equals 12 residues. V gave up 4 bases and J gave up 6 bases, with 10 bases separating them. Germline assignment: CDR1 MNHNY and CDR2 SVGAGI (reference sequence).

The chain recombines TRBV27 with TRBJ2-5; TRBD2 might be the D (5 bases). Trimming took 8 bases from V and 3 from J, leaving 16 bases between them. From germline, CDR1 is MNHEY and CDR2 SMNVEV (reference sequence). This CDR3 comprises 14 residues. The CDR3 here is CASQKYLGEETQYF. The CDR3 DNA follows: TGTGCCAGCCAGAAGTACCTCGGGGAAGAGACCCAGTACTTC.

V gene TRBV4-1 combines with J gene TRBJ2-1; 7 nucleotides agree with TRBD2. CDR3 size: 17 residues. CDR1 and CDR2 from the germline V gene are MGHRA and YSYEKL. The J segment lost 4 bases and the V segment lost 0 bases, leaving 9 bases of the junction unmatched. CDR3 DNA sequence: TGCGCCAGCAGCCAAGATCACAGCGGGGTTACGTACAATGAGCAGTTCTTC. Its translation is CASSQDHSGVTYNEQFF.

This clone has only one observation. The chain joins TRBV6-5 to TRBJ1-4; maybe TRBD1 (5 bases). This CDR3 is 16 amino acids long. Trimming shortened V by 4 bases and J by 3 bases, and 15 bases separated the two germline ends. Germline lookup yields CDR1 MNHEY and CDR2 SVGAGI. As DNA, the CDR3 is TGTGCCAGCAGTTGGGGCAGGGCTTCGGCTAATGAAAAACTGTTTTTT. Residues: CASSWGRASANEKLFF.

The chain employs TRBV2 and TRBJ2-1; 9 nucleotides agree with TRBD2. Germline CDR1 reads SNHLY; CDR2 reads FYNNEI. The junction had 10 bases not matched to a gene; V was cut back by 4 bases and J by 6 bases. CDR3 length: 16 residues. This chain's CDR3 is CASSVSGLAFSNEQFF. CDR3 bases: TGTGCCAGCAGTGTTTCTGGACTAGCGTTTTCCAATGAGCAGTTCTTC.

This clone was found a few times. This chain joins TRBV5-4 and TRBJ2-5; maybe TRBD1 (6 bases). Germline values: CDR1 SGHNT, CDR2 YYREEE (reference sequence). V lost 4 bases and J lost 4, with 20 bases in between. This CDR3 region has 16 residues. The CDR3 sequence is CASSLSGNRVGETQYF. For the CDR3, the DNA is TGTGCCAGCAGCCTCTCGGGGAACAGGGTAGGAGAGACCCAGTACTTC.

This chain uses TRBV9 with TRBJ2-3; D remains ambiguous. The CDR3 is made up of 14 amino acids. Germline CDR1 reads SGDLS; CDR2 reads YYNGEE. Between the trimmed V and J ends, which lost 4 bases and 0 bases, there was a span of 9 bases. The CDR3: CASSSTASTDTQYF. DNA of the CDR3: TGTGCCAGCAGCTCGACTGCTAGCACAGATACGCAGTATTTT.

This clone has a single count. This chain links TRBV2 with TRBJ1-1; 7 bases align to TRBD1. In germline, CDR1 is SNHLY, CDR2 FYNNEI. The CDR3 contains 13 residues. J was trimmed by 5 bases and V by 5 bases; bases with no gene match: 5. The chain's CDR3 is CASSTGAGTEAFF. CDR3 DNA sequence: TGTGCCAGCAGTACAGGGGCGGGGACTGAAGCTTTCTTT.

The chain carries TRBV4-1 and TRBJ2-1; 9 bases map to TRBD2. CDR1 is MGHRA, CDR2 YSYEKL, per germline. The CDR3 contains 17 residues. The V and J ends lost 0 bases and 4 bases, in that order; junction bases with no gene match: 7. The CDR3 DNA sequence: TGCGCCAGCAGCCAAGATGGAAGCGGGAGGTGGTACAATGAGCAGTTCTTC. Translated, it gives CASSQDGSGRWYNEQFF.

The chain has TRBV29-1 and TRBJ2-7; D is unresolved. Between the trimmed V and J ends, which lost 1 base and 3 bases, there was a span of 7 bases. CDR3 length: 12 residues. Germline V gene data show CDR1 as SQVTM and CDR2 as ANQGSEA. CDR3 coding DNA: TGCAGCGTTGAAGTGCGGAGCTACGAGCAGTACTTC. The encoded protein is CSVEVRSYEQYF.

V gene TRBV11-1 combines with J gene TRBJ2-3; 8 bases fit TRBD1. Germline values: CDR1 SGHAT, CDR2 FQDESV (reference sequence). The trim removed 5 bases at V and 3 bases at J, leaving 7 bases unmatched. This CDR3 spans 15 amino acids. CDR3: CASSPGQGWTDTQYF. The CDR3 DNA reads TGTGCCAGCAGCCCAGGACAGGGTTGGACAGATACGCAGTATTTT.

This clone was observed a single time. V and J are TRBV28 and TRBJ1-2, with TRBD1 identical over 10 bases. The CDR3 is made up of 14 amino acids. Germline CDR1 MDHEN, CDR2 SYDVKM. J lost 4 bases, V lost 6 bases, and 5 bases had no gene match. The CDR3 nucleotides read TGTGCCAGCAGCCGACAGGGGGCAGGCTATGGCTACACCTTC. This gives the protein CASSRQGAGYGYTF.

The CDR3 loop is CAIREPGLAGGEQFF. As DNA, the CDR3 is TGTGCCATCAGGGAACCAGGACTAGCGGGAGGTGAGCAGTTCTTC. The chain uses TRBV10-3 and TRBJ2-1; 14 bases map to TRBD2. CDR1 is ENHRY, CDR2 SYGVKD, per germline. This CDR3 region has 15 residues. After removal of 6 bases from V and 9 bases from J, the junction contained 7 bases not matched to a gene.

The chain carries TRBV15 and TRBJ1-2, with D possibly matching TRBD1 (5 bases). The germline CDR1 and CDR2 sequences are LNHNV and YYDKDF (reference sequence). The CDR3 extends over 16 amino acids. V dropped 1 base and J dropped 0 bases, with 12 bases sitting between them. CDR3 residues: CATSRAHGGTNYGYTF. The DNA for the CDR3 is TGTGCCACCAGCAGAGCCCATGGGGGGACTAACTATGGCTACACCTTC.

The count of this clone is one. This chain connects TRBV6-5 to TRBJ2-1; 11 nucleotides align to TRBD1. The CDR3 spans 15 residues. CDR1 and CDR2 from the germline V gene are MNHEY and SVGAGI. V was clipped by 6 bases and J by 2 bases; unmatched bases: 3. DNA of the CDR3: TGTGCCAGCAGGGACAGGGGGCTTCCCTACAATGAGCAGTTCTTC. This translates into CASRDRGLPYNEQFF.

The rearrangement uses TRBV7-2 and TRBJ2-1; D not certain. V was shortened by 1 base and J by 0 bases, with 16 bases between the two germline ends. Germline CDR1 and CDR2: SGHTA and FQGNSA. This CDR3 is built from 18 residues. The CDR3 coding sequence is TGTGCCAGCAGCTTAGTCGTCTCAGGCCGCAGCTCCTACAATGAGCAGTTCTTC. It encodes CASSLVVSGRSSYNEQFF.

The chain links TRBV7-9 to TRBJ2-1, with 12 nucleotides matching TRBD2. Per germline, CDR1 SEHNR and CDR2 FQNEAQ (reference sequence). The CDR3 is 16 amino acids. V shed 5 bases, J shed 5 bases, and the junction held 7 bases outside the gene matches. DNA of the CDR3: TGTGCCAGCAGCCGATTCGGACTAGCGGGGCACAATGAGCAGTTCTTC. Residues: CASSRFGLAGHNEQFF. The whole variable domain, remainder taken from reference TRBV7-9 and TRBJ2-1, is DTGVSQNPRHKITKRGQNVTFRCDPISEHNRLYWYRQTLGQGPEFLTYFQNEAQLEKSRLLSDRFSAERPKGSFSTLEIQRTEQGDSAMYLCASSRFGLAGHNEQFFGPGTRLTVL.

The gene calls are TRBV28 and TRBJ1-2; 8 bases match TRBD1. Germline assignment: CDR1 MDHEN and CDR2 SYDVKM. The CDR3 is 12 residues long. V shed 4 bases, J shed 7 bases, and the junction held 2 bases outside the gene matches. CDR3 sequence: CASSSGGTGYTF. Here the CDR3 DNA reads TGTGCCAGCAGTTCAGGGGGCACTGGCTACACCTTC.

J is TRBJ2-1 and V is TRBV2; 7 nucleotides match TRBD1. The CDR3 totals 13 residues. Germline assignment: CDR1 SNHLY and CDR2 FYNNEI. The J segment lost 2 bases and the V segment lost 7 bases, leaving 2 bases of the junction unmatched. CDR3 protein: CASKGATYNEQFF. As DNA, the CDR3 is TGTGCCAGCAAGGGGGCCACCTACAATGAGCAGTTCTTC.

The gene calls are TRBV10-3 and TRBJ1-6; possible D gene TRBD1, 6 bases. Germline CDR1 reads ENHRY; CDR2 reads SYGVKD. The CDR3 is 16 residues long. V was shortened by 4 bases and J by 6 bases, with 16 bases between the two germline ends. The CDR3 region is CAISAALQGPNSPLHF. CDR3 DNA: TGTGCCATCAGTGCGGCGCTACAGGGCCCTAATTCACCCCTCCACTTT.